This T cell receptor beta chain was sequenced for a study of metastatic and nonmetastatic thyroid tumors. Turning to the study itself: From malignant and benign thyroid patients, repertoires in blood and in tumor or nodule tissue were compared.

In this sample, this clone is medium-sized. Its antigen is still unknown. CDR3 length: 11 residues. Germline V lookup: CDR1 MNHNS, CDR2 SASEGT. The V gene lost 6 bases and the J gene lost 5 bases, with 7 bases spanning the gap. Study-wide points: For both blood and tumor, malignant thyroid tumors reportedly showed significantly higher TCR beta diversity than benign nodules did.

Original processing methods: Clinicopathological groups of papillary thyroid cancer showed CDR3 differences that were used to build a distant-metastasis classifier. Using MiXCR, TCRdb reanalyzed the PCR reads. The V and J calls and clone size are TCRdb's, not the authors'. In the table there are around 13,000 clones, around 20% of which are singletons. Each patient went into thyroid surgery without having received any treatment. Material for sequencing was adjacent normal tissue. The TCR was taken from a female donor with papillary thyroid cancer or a benign thyroid nodule (not recorded which). Some clones in this sample may be carry-over from other donors' samples. The J gene is TRBJ1-2, the V gene TRBV6-1; no clear D. The CDR3 DNA follows: TGTGCCAGCAGCCCAAAATATGGCTACACCTTC. It translates to CASSPKYGYTF.